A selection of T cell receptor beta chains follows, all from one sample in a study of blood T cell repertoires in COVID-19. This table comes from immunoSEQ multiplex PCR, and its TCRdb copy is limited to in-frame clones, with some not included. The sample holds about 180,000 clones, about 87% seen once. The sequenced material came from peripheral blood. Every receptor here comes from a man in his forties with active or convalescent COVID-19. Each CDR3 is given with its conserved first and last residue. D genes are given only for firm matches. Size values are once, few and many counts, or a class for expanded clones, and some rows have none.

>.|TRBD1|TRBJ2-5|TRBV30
TGTGCCTGGGACGACAGGGGGATAAAGACCCAGTACTTC
CAWDDRGIKTQYF
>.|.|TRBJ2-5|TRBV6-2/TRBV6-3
TGTGCCAGCAGCCTCGGGGGAGAACAAGAGACCCAGTACTTC
CASSLGGEQETQYF
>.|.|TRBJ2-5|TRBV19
TGTGCCAGTACGGGAAGTATAGTAGAGACCCAGTACTTC
CASTGSIVETQYF
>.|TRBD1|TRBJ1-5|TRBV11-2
TGTGCCAGCAGCCAACTCACAGGGGCGCGGAGCAATCAGCCCCAGCATTTT
CASSQLTGARSNQPQHF
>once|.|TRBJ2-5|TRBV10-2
TGCGCCAGCAAGGTGGCGGGGCCCGGGGAGACCCAGTACTTC
CASKVAGPGETQYF
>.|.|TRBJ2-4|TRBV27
TGTGCCAGCAGTTTATCGGCATCCGTTGCCAAAAACATTCAGTACTTC
CASSLSASVAKNIQYF
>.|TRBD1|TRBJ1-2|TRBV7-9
TGTGCCAGCAGCTTAGGGGACAGTGAATTTGGGTATGGCTACACCTTC
CASSLGDSEFGYGYTF
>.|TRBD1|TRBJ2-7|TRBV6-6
TGTGCCAGCAGCGACAGGGGAGGCTCCTACGAGCAGTACTTC
CASSDRGGSYEQYF
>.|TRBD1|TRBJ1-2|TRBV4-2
TGTGCCAGCAGCCTAAACAGGGGGCTTACGGATGGCTACACCTTC
CASSLNRGLTDGYTF
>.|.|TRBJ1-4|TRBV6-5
TGTGCCAGCAGTTACCATACGACACCGGCTAATGAAAAACTGTTTTTT
CASSYHTTPANEKLFF
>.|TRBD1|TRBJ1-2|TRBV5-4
TGTGCCAGCAGCTTAGCCGGACAGGGGTATTATGGCTACACCTTC
CASSLAGQGYYGYTF
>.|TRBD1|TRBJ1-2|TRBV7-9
TGTGCCAGCAGCCTGACGTCGGACAGGGCAGGAGGCTACACCTTC
CASSLTSDRAGGYTF
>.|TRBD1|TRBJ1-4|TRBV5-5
TGTGCCAGCAGCCCGCTGACAGGGATGGGGGAAAAACTGTTTTTT
CASSPLTGMGEKLFF
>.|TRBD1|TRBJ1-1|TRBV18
TGTGCCAGCTCACCGTCAGGGGGAGTTGAAGCTTTCTTT
CASSPSGGVEAFF
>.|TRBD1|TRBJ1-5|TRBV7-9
TGTGCCAGCAGCCCAGGGGGTGGCAATCAGCCCCAGCATTTT
CASSPGGGNQPQHF
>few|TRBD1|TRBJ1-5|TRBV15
TGTGCCACCAGCAGGGACAGGGCTGGCAATCAGCCCCAGCATTTT
CATSRDRAGNQPQHF
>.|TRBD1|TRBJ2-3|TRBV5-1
TGCGCCAGCAGCACCCTAGGACAGGGGGCGGGGGATACGCAGTATTTT
CASSTLGQGAGDTQYF
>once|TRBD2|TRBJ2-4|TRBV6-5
TGTGCCAGCAGAGTGGCTAGCGGGGCATCCTTGATTCAGTACTTC
CASRVASGASLIQYF
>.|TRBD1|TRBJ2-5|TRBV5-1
TGCGCCAGCAGCTTGGGGTTGGCTGTTGTCCCGAGGGACAGGGGACCACCCGGGACCCAGTACTTC
CASSLGLAVVPRDRGPPGTQYF
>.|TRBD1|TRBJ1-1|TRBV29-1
TGCAGCGTTCGCTTAGGGACAGGGGGAGTTGACACTGAAGCTTTCTTT
CSVRLGTGGVDTEAFF
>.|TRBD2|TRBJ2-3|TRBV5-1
TGCGCCAGCAGCTTGGGGACTAGCGGGGCGGATACGCAGTATTTT
CASSLGTSGADTQYF
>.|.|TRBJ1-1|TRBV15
TGTGCCACCAGCAGAGATCAGGGCCAGAACACTGAAGCTTTCTTT
CATSRDQGQNTEAFF
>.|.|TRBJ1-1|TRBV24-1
TGTGCCACCAGTGATGAACAAACAGGTTCTGAAGCTTTCTTT
CATSDEQTGSEAFF
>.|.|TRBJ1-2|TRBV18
TGTGCCAGCTCACCAACCGGGGGGTATGGCTACACCTTC
CASSPTGGYGYTF
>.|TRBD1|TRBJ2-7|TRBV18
TGTGCCAGCTCACCATTAAGGGGGCAGGACGAGCAGTACTTC
CASSPLRGQDEQYF
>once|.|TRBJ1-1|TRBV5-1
TGCGCCAGCACCAAACAGGGGAACACTGAAGCTTTCTTT
CASTKQGNTEAFF
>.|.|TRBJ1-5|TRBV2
TGTGCCAGCAGGTTCTTGCGGAATCAGCCCCAGCATTTT
CASRFLRNQPQHF
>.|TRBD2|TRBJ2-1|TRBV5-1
TGCGCCAGCAGCTTGAGCGGGGGAATTGAGCAGTTCTTC
CASSLSGGIEQFF
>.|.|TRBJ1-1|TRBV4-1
TGCGCCAGCCGACCCAGGGTGGCCATCACTGAAGCTTTCTTT
CASRPRVAITEAFF
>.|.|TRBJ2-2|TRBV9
TGTGCCAGCAGCTCAAGACCAGGGAACACCGGGGAGCTGTTTTTT
CASSSRPGNTGELFF
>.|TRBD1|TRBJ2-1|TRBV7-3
TGTGCCAGCAGCCCTGGGACAGGGGGCCGGAATGAGCAGTTCTTC
CASSPGTGGRNEQFF
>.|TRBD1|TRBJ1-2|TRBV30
TGTGCCTGGAGTCGACAGGGCTTGAACTATGGCTACACCTTC
CAWSRQGLNYGYTF
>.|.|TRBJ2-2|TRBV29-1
TGCAGCGTTGAACTGAGGGTCCACGGGGAGCTGTTTTTT
CSVELRVHGELFF
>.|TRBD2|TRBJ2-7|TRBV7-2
TGTGCCAGCAGCCCTAGCGGGGGCTACGAGCAGTACTTC
CASSPSGGYEQYF
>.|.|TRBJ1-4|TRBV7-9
TGTGCCAGCAGCTTAATCGGCAGGGCCCCAGAAAAACTGTTTTTT
CASSLIGRAPEKLFF
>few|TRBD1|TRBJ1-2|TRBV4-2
TGTGCCAGCAGCCAAGATATTTGGGACAGGGTAGGGTATGGCTACACCTTC
CASSQDIWDRVGYGYTF
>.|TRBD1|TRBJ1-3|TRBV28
TGTGCCAGCAGGGACGGACAGGGGGCAACATGGGGAAACACCATATATTTT
CASRDGQGATWGNTIYF
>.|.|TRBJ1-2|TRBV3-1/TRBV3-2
TGTGCCAGCAGCCAAGATAAGGGGGGCTACACCTTC
CASSQDKGGYTF
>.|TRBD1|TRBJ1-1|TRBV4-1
TGCGCCAGCAGCACCCGGGACAGGGCGAACACTGAAGCTTTCTTT
CASSTRDRANTEAFF
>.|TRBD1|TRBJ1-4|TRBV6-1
TGTGCCAGCAGTGGGGCCCCGACAGGGTTAGGTGAAAAACTGTTTTTT
CASSGAPTGLGEKLFF
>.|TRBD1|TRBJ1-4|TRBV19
TGTGCCAGTAGTCCAATGGGGGGGACAGGGCCTGAAAAACTGTTTTTT
CASSPMGGTGPEKLFF
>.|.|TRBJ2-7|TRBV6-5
TGTGCCAGCACCGACAGTGCCCGCGAGCAGTACTTC
CASTDSAREQYF
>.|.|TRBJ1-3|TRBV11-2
TGTGCCAGCAGCTTGGGACTTCTTGAAGAAAACACCATATATTTT
CASSLGLLEENTIYF
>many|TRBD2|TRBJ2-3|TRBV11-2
TGTGCCAGCAGCTCCAGGGCGCGCGGGGGGGCGGGAGATACGCAGTATTTT
CASSSRARGGAGDTQYF
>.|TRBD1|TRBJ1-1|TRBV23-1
TGCGCCAGCAGTCATCCTCGACAGGGCCACACTGAAGCTTTCTTT
CASSHPRQGHTEAFF
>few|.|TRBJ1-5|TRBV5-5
TGTGCCAGCAGCTTTTTGACAGGACGCAATCAGCCCCAGCATTTT
CASSFLTGRNQPQHF
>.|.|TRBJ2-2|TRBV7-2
TGTGCCAGCAGCTTAGGGTGGGGGCCTGGGGAGCTGTTTTTT
CASSLGWGPGELFF
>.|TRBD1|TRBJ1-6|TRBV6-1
TGTGCCAGCAGTGAGACCGGGACAGGGACTCCCAGTTCACCCCTCCACTTT
CASSETGTGTPSSPLHF
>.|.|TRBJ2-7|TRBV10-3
TGTGCCATCAGTGAGTCAGGGATGGGGGCCGAGCAGTACTTC
CAISESGMGAEQYF
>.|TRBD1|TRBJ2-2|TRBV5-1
TGCGCCAGCAGCTCAGCACAGGGGGCGAGGGGGACCGGGGAGCTGTTTTTT
CASSSAQGARGTGELFF
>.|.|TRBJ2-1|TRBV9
TGTGCCAGCAGCGACCTAGCCAATGAGCAGTTCTTC
CASSDLANEQFF
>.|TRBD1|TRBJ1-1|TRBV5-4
TGTGCCAGCAGCGGGGACAGTAAAGCTGAAGCTTTCTTT
CASSGDSKAEAFF